The rows below give T cell receptor beta chains drawn from one sample of a study of technical replicates of blood from several donors. Sequencing used immunoSEQ multiplex PCR; TCRdb keeps in-frame clones, though not all of them. The sample yields more than 75,000 clones, 65% to 90% seen once. Specimen: PBMCs. The receptors were sampled from a human donor in good health. Some clones in this sample may be carry-over from other donors' samples. Each CDR3 is given with its conserved first and last residue.

v_gene,j_gene,CDR3aa
TRBV5-1,TRBJ1-1,CASSLRGGTEAFF
TRBV9,TRBJ2-1,CASSALGGLAAYNEQFF
TRBV2,TRBJ1-1,CASSTGFNTEAFF
TRBV11-2,TRBJ2-3,CASSFRDRATDTQYF
TRBV5-1,TRBJ1-2,CASSPRRGPNYGYTF
TRBV19,TRBJ2-4,CASSIAKTGDVRKNIQYF
TRBV19,TRBJ2-7,CASSMGESSGNLYEQYF
TRBV13,TRBJ1-4,CASRSGQSNEKLFF
TRBV7-9,TRBJ1-1,CASSLGQNTEAFF
TRBV2,TRBJ2-3,CASSTGTSTDTQYF
TRBV19,TRBJ2-5,CASNSDRGTQYF
TRBV5-1,TRBJ1-1,CASSLPLSTGNTEAFF
TRBV6-5,TRBJ1-1,CASSSRQGRTEAFF
TRBV25-1,TRBJ2-2,CASSSRGTGELFF
TRBV5-1,TRBJ2-2,CASSLAVVNTGELFF
TRBV6-5,TRBJ1-2,CASSYGQAYGYTF
TRBV6-5,TRBJ2-7,CASSLSGGASYEQYF
TRBV5-1,TRBJ2-1,CASSLALAGGLNEQFF
TRBV7-8,TRBJ2-7,CASTPWRLPYEQYF
TRBV7-3,TRBJ2-1,CASSFGQGSNEQFF
TRBV5-6,TRBJ1-2,CATSRLTIYGYTF
TRBV30,TRBJ2-1,CAGAKAGVGDEQFF
TRBV19,TRBJ1-5,CASSISSGISNQPQHF
TRBV7-9,TRBJ2-5,CASSLGTGDQETQYF
TRBV9,TRBJ1-5,CASSGQVGQPQHF
TRBV5-6,TRBJ2-2,CASSSGTGITGELFF
TRBV6-4,TRBJ2-2,CASSVAGGIAGELFF
TRBV5-1,TRBJ2-5,CASSSGQGKTQYF
TRBV30,TRBJ1-6,CAWGQGDRSPLHF
TRBV4-1,TRBJ1-1,CASSHREGDTEAFF
TRBV7-9,TRBJ2-7,CASSQLAEFTYEQYF
TRBV11-2,TRBJ2-3,CASSENSDTQYF
TRBV5-5,TRBJ2-5,CASSLFEAFLETQYF
TRBV19,TRBJ1-2,CASSIPGHGYGYTF
TRBV7-2,TRBJ2-1,CASSPELAGAPGYNEQFF
TRBV20-1,TRBJ1-2,CSAPRGQGYTF
TRBV29-1,TRBJ1-1,CSVAVIANTEAFF
TRBV6-5,TRBJ2-7,CASSSSFGTYEQYF
TRBV7-3,TRBJ2-3,CASSLTPGAVTDTQYF
TRBV27,TRBJ2-7,CASSLGQGFEQYF
TRBV14,TRBJ2-2,CASSLAGVFEELFF
TRBV21-1,TRBJ2-1,CASSNRRERDNEQFF
TRBV18,TRBJ1-1,CASSPQAMFPEAFF
TRBV30,TRBJ1-3,CAWGRHGGNTIYF
TRBV7-9,TRBJ2-3,CASSYRDYNTDTQYF
TRBV30,TRBJ2-1,CAWSQQAYNEQFF
TRBV9,TRBJ2-6,CASSVGSGSGANVLTF
TRBV5-1,TRBJ2-7,CASSWTSGGPYEQYF
TRBV9,TRBJ2-3,CASSKQGADTQYF
TRBV2,TRBJ2-5,CASSENTMSETQYF
TRBV10-3,TRBJ2-7,CAIRDRLSYEQYF
TRBV4-1,TRBJ2-7,CASTGTGGVEQYF
TRBV7-9,TRBJ2-7,CASSSTRAHNSYEQYF
TRBV27,TRBJ1-5,CASSPNSNQPQHF
TRBV9,TRBJ2-5,CASSVAGGIEETQYF
TRBV13,TRBJ2-7,CASSTRTGTYEQYF